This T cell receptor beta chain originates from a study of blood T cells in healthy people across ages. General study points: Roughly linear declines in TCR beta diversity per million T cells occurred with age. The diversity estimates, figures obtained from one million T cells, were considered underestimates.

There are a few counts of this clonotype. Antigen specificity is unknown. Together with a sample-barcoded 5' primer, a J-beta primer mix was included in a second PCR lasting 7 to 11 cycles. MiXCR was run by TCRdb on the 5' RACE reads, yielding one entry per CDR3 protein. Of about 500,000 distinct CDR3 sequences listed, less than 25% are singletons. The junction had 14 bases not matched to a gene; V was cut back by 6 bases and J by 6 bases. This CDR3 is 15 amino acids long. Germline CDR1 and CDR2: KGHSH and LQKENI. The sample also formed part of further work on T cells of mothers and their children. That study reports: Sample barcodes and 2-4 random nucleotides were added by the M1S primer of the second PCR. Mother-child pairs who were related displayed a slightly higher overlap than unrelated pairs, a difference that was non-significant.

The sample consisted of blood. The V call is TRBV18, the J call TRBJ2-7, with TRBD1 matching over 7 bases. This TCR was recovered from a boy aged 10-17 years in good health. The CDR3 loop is CASSPDRGPTSEQYF. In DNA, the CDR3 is TGTGCCAGCTCGCCCGATAGGGGGCCTACTAGCGAGCAGTACTTC. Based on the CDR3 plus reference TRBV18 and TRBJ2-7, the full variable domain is NAGVMQNPRHLVRRRGQEARLRCSPMKGHSHVYWYRQLPEEGLKFMVYLQKENIIDESGMPKERFSAEFPKEGPSILRIQQVVRGDSAAYFCASSPDRGPTSEQYFGPGTRLTVT.